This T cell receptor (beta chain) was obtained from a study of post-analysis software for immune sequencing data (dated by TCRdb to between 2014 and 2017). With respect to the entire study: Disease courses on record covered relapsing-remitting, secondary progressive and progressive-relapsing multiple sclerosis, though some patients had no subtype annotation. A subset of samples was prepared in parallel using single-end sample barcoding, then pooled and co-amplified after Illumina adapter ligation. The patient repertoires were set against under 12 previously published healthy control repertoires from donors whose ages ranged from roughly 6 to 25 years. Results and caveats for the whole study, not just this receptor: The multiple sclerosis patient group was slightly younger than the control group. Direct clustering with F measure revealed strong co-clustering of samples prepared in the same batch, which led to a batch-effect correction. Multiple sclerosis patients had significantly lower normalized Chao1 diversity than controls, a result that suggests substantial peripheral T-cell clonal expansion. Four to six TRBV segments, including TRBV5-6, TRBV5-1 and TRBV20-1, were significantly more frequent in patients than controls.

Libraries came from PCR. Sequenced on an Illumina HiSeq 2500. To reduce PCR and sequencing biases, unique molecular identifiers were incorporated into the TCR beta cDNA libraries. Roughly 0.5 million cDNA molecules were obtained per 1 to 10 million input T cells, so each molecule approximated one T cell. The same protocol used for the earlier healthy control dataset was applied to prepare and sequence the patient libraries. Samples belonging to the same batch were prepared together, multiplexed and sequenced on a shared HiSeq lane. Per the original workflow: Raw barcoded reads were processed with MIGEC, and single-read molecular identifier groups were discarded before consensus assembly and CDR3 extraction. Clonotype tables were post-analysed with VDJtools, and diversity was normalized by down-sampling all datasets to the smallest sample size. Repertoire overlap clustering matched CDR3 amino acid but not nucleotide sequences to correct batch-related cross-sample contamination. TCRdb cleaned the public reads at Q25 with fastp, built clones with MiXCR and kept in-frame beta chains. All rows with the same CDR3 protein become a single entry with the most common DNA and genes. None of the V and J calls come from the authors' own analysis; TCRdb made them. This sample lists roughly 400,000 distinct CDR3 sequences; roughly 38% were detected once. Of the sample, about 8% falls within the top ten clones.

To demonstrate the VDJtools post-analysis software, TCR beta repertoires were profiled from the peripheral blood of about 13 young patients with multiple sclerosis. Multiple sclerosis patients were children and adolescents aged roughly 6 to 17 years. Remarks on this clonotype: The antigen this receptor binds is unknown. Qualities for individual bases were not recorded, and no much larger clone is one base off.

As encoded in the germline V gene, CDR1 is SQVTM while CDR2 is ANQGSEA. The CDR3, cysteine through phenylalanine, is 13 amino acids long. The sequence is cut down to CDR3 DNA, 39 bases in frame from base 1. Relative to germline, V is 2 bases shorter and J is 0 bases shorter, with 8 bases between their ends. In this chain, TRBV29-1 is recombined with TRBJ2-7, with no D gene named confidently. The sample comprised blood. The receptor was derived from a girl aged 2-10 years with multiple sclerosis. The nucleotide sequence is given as TGCAGCGTTGAAAGCAGATCCTCCTACGAGCAGTACTTC. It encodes CSVESRSSYEQYF.